Below, one TCR beta chain is given with its context. As yet, its antigen is unknown. PBMCs had their origin in fresh peripheral blood (around 10 ml). This CDR3 has 16 residues. With 0 bases removed from V and 4 bases from J, the gap between germline ends came to 15 bases. Per germline, CDR1 DFQATT and CDR2 SNEGSKA (reference sequence). This entry belongs to a study of Graves' ophthalmopathy and Graves' hyperthyroidism. Study results and limitations: Prediction of ophthalmopathy progression reached roughly 64% sensitivity and under 80% specificity.

As the template, RNA transcripts were used to amplify TCR beta CDR3 regions. An opening RT-PCR round employed HTBI primers and preceded a second-round multiplex PCR. TCRdb re-derived calls from the multiplex PCR reads in MiXCR, one entry per CDR3 protein. The sample has roughly 380,000 distinct CDR3 sequences, approximately 15% seen once. This TCR derives from a woman aged 18 to 35 with stable Graves' hyperthyroidism. Sequenced input: peripheral blood. V gene TRBV20-1 combines with J gene TRBJ2-2; possibly TRBD1 or TRBD2 for D (6 bases each). CDR3 protein: CSARDHGGPGTGELFF. The CDR3 DNA reads as TGCAGTGCTAGAGATCACGGGGGCCCGGGCACCGGGGAGCTGTTTTTT.